The 24 T cell receptor beta chains reported below all come from one sample, sequenced in a study of beta chain features in type 1 diabetes. The investigators reverse transcribed all of the isolated RNA, so they sequenced expressed TCRB transcripts. Libraries were prepared by immunoSEQ multiplex PCR; TCRdb keeps only in-frame clonotypes and omits some of them. The data show roughly 400,000 clones, more than 13% seen once. Sequencing was performed on naive CD4+ T cells from blood. The origin of the receptors is a woman between 18 and 30 years old in good health.

Here the CDR3 reads CASRQGETQYF. CDR3 sequence (DNA): TGTGCCAGCAGACAGGGAGAGACCCAGTACTTC. The rearrangement links TRBV6-4 to TRBJ2-5; D is perhaps TRBD1 (6 bases). Germline V gene lookup returns CDR1 MRHNA and CDR2 SNTAGT. V dropped 6 bases and J dropped 4 bases, with 6 bases sitting between them. The CDR3 sequence is 11 residues long.

V gene TRBV15 combines with J gene TRBJ2-7, with D possibly being TRBD2 (5 bases). The CDR3 consists of 13 residues. V was pared by 3 bases and J by 6 bases, with 12 bases between. In germline, CDR1 is LNHNV, CDR2 YYDKDF (reference sequence). The CDR3 DNA reads TGTGCCACCAGCAGGATCCCGGGGAGCGAGCAGTACTTC. Encoded protein: CATSRIPGSEQYF.

This chain links TRBV28 with TRBJ1-5, with D perhaps TRBD1 (6 bases). V was shortened by 5 bases and J by 5 bases, with 10 bases between the two germline ends. The length of the CDR3 is 13 residues. The germline gives CDR1 MDHEN, CDR2 SYDVKM. The DNA for the CDR3 is TGTGCCAGCAGTGACAGGTTGTATCAGCCCCAGCATTTT. Its translation: CASSDRLYQPQHF. Combining the CDR3 with reference TRBV28 and TRBJ1-5 gives the whole variable domain DVKVTQSSRYLVKRTGEKVFLECVQDMDHENMFWYRQDPGLGLRLIYFSYDVKMKEKGDIPEGYSVSREKKERFSLILESASTNQTSMYLCASSDRLYQPQHFGDGTRLSIL.

This clone was seen a few times. This chain connects TRBV6-5 to TRBJ2-7; the match to TRBD2 covers 7 bases. Germline loops: CDR1 MNHEY, CDR2 SVGAGI. The CDR3 consists of 15 residues. V trimming: 6 bases; J trimming: 0 bases; junction bases outside the gene matches: 8. CDR3 nucleotide sequence: TGTGCCAGCAGAGTACTTAGCGGGCTCTCCTACGAGCAGTACTTC. Its protein is CASRVLSGLSYEQYF.

V gene TRBV11-2 combines with J gene TRBJ1-2, with D possibly TRBD1 on 5 matching bases. CDR3 length equals 15 residues. Germline V gene sequence: CDR1 SGHAT, CDR2 FQNNGV. Trimming took 0 bases from V and 4 from J, leaving 12 bases between them. CDR3 sequence reads: CASSLETAGTYGYTF. CDR3 coding DNA: TGTGCCAGCAGCTTAGAAACTGCGGGGACCTATGGCTACACCTTC.

V and J are TRBV7-6 and TRBJ1-4; D unclear. This CDR3 comprises 13 residues. CDR1 is SGHVS, CDR2 FNYEAQ, per germline. V lost 3 bases to trimming and J lost 8 bases, with 10 bases between them. This CDR3 reads CASSFGQMEKLFF. Written as DNA, the CDR3 is TGTGCCAGCAGCTTTGGTCAGATGGAAAAACTGTTTTTT.

This clone has a handful of counts. This chain joins TRBV5-1 and TRBJ1-1, with D possibly being TRBD1 (6 bases). This CDR3 has 15 amino acids. Germline values: CDR1 SGHRS, CDR2 YFSETQ. V lost 4 bases and J 3 bases, leaving 16 bases between the germline ends. The CDR3 DNA is TGCGCCAGCAGCAGTTCCGGGACACGACACACTGAAGCTTTCTTT. Residues: CASSSSGTRHTEAFF. Full variable domain (outside the CDR3, taken from reference TRBV5-1 and TRBJ1-1): KAGVTQTPRYLIKTRGQQVTLSCSPISGHRSVSWYQQTPGQGLQFLFEYFSETQRNKGNFPGRFSGRQFSNSRSEMNVSTLELGDSALYLCASSSSGTRHTEAFFGQGTRLTVV.

The rearrangement uses TRBV20-1 and TRBJ2-7, with D maybe TRBD1 (5 bases). This CDR3 comprises 11 residues. Germline CDR1 DFQATT, CDR2 SNEGSKA (reference sequence). Deletions cut 3 bases from V and 5 bases from J, with 8 bases between. The CDR3 DNA is TGCAGTGCTAGGGGGCGCGACGAGCAGTACTTC. Protein: CSARGRDEQYF.

V is TRBV4-1 and J is TRBJ2-2; maybe TRBD2 (6 bases). V lost 4 bases to trimming and J lost 5 bases, with 17 bases between them. There are 16 residues in the CDR3. Germline-derived CDR1 and CDR2 are MGHRA and YSYEKL. CDR3 coding DNA: TGCGCCAGCAGCCGAGGGACTGGAGGCCGTACCGGGGAGCTGTTTTTT. It is translated as CASSRGTGGRTGELFF.

This rearrangement joins TRBV28 to TRBJ1-4; D unclear. This CDR3 contains 13 residues. V was clipped by 4 bases and J by 8 bases, with 11 bases between them. Looked up from germline, CDR1 is MDHEN and CDR2 is SYDVKM. In DNA, the CDR3 is TGTGCCAGCAGTTCCGTCAGGATCGAAAAACTGTTTTTT. Translation gives CASSSVRIEKLFF.

The chain has TRBV6-4 and TRBJ2-1; a possible D gene is TRBD1 (7 bases). The CDR3 consists of 14 residues. In germline, CDR1 is MRHNA, CDR2 SNTAGT. V lost 5 bases and J lost 10, with 18 bases in between. CDR3 sequence reads: CASSPGGTYREQFF. The CDR3 coding sequence is TGTGCCAGCAGTCCAGGGGGGACCTATAGAGAGCAGTTCTTC.

The chain links TRBV29-1 to TRBJ2-5, with TRBD2 matching 11 bases. This CDR3 is built from 15 residues. The V and J ends lost 6 bases and 3 bases, in that order; junction bases with no gene match: 9. Germline V gene data show CDR1 as SQVTM and CDR2 as ANQGSEA. CDR3 loop: CSVQLAGGGKETQYF. The CDR3 DNA sequence: TGCAGCGTCCAGCTAGCGGGAGGAGGTAAAGAGACCCAGTACTTC.

This sequence joins TRBV18 and TRBJ1-2, with TRBD1 as a possible D gene (6 bases). This CDR3 is built from 13 residues. The germline CDR1 and CDR2 sequences are KGHSH and LQKENI. V dropped 3 bases and J dropped 6 bases, with 11 bases sitting between them. The CDR3 region has the DNA TGTGCCAGCTCACCGGACAGTTACAATGGCTACACCTTC. It yields the protein CASSPDSYNGYTF.

The V gene is TRBV5-1, the J gene TRBJ2-2; D uncertain. The CDR3 is 14 amino acids. Germline CDR1 and CDR2: SGHRS and YFSETQ. The V end was cut by 1 base, the J end by 2 bases, with 6 bases between. The CDR3: CASSLLRNTGELFF. DNA for the CDR3: TGCGCCAGCAGCTTGCTCAGAAACACCGGGGAGCTGTTTTTT.

The CDR3 is CAWRRGLAGVHEQFF. As DNA, the CDR3 is TGTGCCTGGAGGCGCGGACTAGCGGGAGTACATGAGCAGTTCTTC. The J gene is TRBJ2-1, the V gene TRBV30; 13 nucleotides line up with TRBD2. Trimming cost V 3 bases and J 8 bases; bases outside gene matches: 7. The CDR3 runs to 15 residues. Per the germline V gene, CDR1 is GTSNPN and CDR2 is SVGIG (reference sequence). Filled out from reference TRBV30 and TRBJ2-1, the complete variable domain reads SQTIHQWPATLVQPVGSPLSLECTVEGTSNPNLYWYRQAAGRGLQLLFYSVGIGQISSEVPQNLSASRPQDRQFILSSKKLLLSDSGFYLCAWRRGLAGVHEQFFGPGTRLTVL.

The chain employs TRBV5-4 and TRBJ2-1; 7 nucleotides agree with TRBD1. The CDR3 covers 14 residues. The V segment lost 1 base and the J segment 7 bases; nucleotides outside the gene matches: 5. The germline V gene encodes CDR1 SGHNT and CDR2 YYREEE (reference sequence). The DNA of the CDR3 is TGTGCCAGCAGCTTGACAGGGGTGGGGAATGAGCAGTTCTTC. This sequence encodes CASSLTGVGNEQFF.

V gene TRBV6-6 combines with J gene TRBJ2-7; D is perhaps TRBD1 (6 bases). The CDR3 consists of 14 residues. Germline V gene lookup returns CDR1 MNHNY and CDR2 SVGAGI (reference sequence). Trimming took 2 bases from V and 5 from J, leaving 13 bases between them. CDR3 in amino acids: CASSYPPNRDEQYF. The CDR3 region has the DNA TGTGCCAGCAGTTACCCCCCGAACAGGGACGAGCAGTACTTC.

This rearrangement joins TRBV9 to TRBJ2-7, with TRBD2 matching over 13 bases. The CDR3 covers 16 residues. CDR1 SGDLS and CDR2 YYNGEE come from the germline V gene. V lost 0 bases and J lost 3; bases outside the gene matches: 3. The CDR3 nucleotides read TGTGCCAGCAGCGTAGCTACTAGCGGGAGGGTCTACGAGCAGTACTTC. Translation gives CASSVATSGRVYEQYF. The full variable domain, completed using reference TRBV9 and TRBJ2-7, is DSGVTQTPKHLITATGQRVTLRCSPRSGDLSVYWYQQSLDQGLQFLIQYYNGEERAKGNILERFSAQQFPDLHSELNLSSLELGDSALYFCASSVATSGRVYEQYFGPGTRLTVT.

This clone has more than one count but fewer than ten. The chain is built from TRBV5-4 and TRBJ2-2; 8 bases fit TRBD2. V was pared by 4 bases and J by 0 bases, with 2 bases of the junction left unmatched. The length of the CDR3 is 15 residues. CDR1 is SGHNT and CDR2 is YYREEE in the germline V gene (reference sequence). For the CDR3, the DNA is TGTGCCAGCAGCCTAGCGGGCTCGAACACCGGGGAGCTGTTTTTT. As protein: CASSLAGSNTGELFF.

This clone has only a few counts. This chain connects TRBV30 to TRBJ2-7; tentative D call: TRBD2 (6 bases). The germline V gene encodes CDR1 GTSNPN and CDR2 SVGIG (reference sequence). Trimming cost V 4 bases and J 0 bases, with 19 bases left between them. This CDR3 spans 16 amino acids. CDR3 nucleotides: TGTGCCTGGACCCTCGCGGGGAGACTCTTCTCCTACGAGCAGTACTTC. Residues: CAWTLAGRLFSYEQYF.

This clone was recorded a few times. V gene TRBV25-1 combines with J gene TRBJ2-7, with a weak D call TRBD2 (5 bases). The germline V and J ends were trimmed by 1 base and 0 bases, with 7 bases remaining between them. Germline V gene sequence: CDR1 MGHDK, CDR2 SYGVNS. The CDR3 has 14 residues. The CDR3 DNA is TGTGCCAGCAGTGAATTGAGGGACTCCTACGAGCAGTACTTC. Translating it yields CASSELRDSYEQYF.

This clone has only a few counts. V and J are TRBV28 and TRBJ2-5; perhaps TRBD1 as D (6 bases). The V end lost 8 bases, the J end lost 4 bases, and 20 bases lay between the germline ends. Germline V CDR1 and CDR2: MDHEN, SYDVKM. This CDR3 spans 15 amino acids. Here the CDR3 DNA reads TGTGCCAGCTCCCCCAGGGGATCCCTGGGAGAGACCCAGTACTTC. It translates to CASSPRGSLGETQYF.

This clone was seen a handful of times. The chain combines TRBV4-2 with TRBJ2-6, with D unclear. The CDR3 consists of 15 residues. V shed 0 bases and J shed 2 bases, with 5 bases lying between them. CDR1 and CDR2 (germline): LGHNA, YNFKEQ. CDR3 residues: CASSQEGAGANVLTF. CDR3 coding DNA: TGTGCCAGCAGCCAAGAAGGAGCTGGGGCCAACGTCCTGACTTTC.

The gene calls are TRBV7-2 and TRBJ2-5, with D possibly TRBD1 on 5 matching bases. The CDR3 is 14 amino acids. The germline V gene encodes CDR1 SGHTA and CDR2 FQGNSA. The V gene lost 0 bases and the J gene lost 5 bases, with 10 bases spanning the gap. CDR3 region: CASSLAGLGETQYF. DNA for the CDR3: TGTGCCAGCAGCTTAGCGGGGCTGGGGGAGACCCAGTACTTC.